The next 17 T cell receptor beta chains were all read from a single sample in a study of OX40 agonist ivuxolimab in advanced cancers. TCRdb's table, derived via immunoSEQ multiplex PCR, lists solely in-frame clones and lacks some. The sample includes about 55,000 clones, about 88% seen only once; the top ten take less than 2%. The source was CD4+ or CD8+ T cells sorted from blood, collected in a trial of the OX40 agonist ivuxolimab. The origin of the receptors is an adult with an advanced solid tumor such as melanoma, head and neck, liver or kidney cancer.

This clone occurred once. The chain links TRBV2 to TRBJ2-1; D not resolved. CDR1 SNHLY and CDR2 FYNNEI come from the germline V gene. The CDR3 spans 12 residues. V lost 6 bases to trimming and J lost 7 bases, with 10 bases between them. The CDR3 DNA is TGTGCCAGCAGACCACTCGGGAATGAGCAGTTCTTC. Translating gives CASRPLGNEQFF.

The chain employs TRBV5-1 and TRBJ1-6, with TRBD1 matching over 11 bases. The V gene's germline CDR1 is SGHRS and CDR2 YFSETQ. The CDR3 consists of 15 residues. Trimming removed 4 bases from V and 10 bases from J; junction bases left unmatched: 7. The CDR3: CASSPLDRGRSPLHF. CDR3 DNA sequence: TGCGCCAGCAGCCCACTGGACAGGGGGCGATCACCCCTCCACTTT.

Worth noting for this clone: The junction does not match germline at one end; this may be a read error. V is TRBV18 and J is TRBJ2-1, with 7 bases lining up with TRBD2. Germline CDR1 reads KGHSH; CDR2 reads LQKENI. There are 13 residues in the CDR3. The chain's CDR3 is CASSPGTLREPFF. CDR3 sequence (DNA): TGTGCCAGCTCACCTGGGACCCTGCGGGAGCCGTTCTTC.

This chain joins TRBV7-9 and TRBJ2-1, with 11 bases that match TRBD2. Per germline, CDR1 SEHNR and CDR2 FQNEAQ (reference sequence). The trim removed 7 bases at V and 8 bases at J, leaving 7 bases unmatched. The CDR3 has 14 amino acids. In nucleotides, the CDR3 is TGTGCCAGCATTAGCGGGAGGGCTGGGGATGAGCAGTTCTTC. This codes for CASISGRAGDEQFF.

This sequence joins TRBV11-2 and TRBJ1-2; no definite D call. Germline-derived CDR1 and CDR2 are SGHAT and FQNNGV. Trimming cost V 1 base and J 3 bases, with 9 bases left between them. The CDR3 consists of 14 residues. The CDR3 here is CASSLVTEYYGYTF. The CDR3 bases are TGTGCCAGCAGCTTAGTGACGGAATACTATGGCTACACCTTC.

The CDR3 reads CASSLGAAPRANVLTF. CDR3 nucleotide sequence: TGTGCCAGCAGCTTGGGGGCGGCTCCAAGGGCCAACGTCCTGACTTTC. The chain couples TRBV5-6 to TRBJ2-6; D unresolved. V lost 0 bases and J lost 5, with 12 bases in between. The CDR3 sequence is 16 residues long. Germline V CDR1 and CDR2: SGHDT, YYEEEE.

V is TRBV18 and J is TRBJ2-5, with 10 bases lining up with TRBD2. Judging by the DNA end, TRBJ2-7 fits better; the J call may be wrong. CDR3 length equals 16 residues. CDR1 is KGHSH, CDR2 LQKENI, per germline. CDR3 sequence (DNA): TGTGCCAGCTCACCGAATGGGGGAGGACTAGCGGTCGAGCAGTACTTC. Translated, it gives CASSPNGGGLAVEQYF.

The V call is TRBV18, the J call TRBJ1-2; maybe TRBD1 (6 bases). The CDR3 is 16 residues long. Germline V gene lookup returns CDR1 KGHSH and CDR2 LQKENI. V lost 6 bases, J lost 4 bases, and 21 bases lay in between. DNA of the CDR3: TGTGCCAGCTCCCCTGTGGGGGCCGGATCCCCCTATGGCTACACCTTC. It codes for CASSPVGAGSPYGYTF.

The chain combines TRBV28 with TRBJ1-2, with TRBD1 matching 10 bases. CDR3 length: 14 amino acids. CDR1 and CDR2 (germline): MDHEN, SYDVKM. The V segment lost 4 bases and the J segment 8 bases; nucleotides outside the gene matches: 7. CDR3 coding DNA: TGTGCCAGCAGTTCCTCCGGGACAGGGGAGGGCTACACCTTC. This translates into CASSSSGTGEGYTF.

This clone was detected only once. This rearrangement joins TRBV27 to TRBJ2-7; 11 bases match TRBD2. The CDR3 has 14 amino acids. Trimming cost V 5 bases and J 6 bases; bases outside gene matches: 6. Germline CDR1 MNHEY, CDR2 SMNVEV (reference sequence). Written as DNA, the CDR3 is TGTGCCAGCAGTCCTCGGCTAGCGGGAGGCGAGCAGTACTTC. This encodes CASSPRLAGGEQYF.

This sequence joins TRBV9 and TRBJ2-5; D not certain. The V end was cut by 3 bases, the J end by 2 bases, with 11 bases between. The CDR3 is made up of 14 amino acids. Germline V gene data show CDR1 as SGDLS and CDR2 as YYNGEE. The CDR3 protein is CASSAHIRQETQYF. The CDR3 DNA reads TGTGCCAGCAGCGCCCACATCAGGCAAGAGACCCAGTACTTC.

The chain's CDR3 is CASSLAHGQGLSSYNSPLHF. CDR3 coding DNA: TGCGCCAGCAGCTTGGCCCACGGACAGGGCCTGAGCTCCTATAATTCACCCCTCCACTTT. The chain combines TRBV5-1 with TRBJ1-6; 8 nucleotides match TRBD1. Germline V CDR1 and CDR2: SGHRS, YFSETQ. V lost 0 bases and J lost 0; bases outside the gene matches: 11. The CDR3 has 20 residues.

As DNA, the CDR3 is TGTGCCAGCAGCTCTCGGGGCATGGGGCAGAGCGAGCAGTACTTC. Amino acids: CASSSRGMGQSEQYF. The chain couples TRBV13 to TRBJ2-7, with D perhaps assigned TRBD1 or TRBD2 (5 bases each). Germline values: CDR1 PRHDT, CDR2 FYEKMQ (reference sequence). The CDR3 has 15 residues. V lost 4 bases to trimming and J lost 6 bases, with 19 bases between them.

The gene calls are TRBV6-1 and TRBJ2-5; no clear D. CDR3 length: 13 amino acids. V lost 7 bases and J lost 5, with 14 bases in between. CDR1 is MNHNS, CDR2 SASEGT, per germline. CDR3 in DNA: TGTGCCAGCATGTTATCGTTTCGTGAGACCCAGTACTTC. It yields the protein CASMLSFRETQYF.

CDR3 DNA sequence: TGTGCCAGCAGCAAGGGGGGTTATGAGCAGTTCTTC. It encodes CASSKGGYEQFF. This rearrangement joins TRBV6-6 to TRBJ2-1, with D possibly being TRBD1 or TRBD2 (6 bases each). Between the trimmed V and J ends, which lost 6 bases and 8 bases, there was a span of 11 bases. Germline loops: CDR1 MNHNY, CDR2 SVGAGI (reference sequence). The CDR3 length is 12 residues.

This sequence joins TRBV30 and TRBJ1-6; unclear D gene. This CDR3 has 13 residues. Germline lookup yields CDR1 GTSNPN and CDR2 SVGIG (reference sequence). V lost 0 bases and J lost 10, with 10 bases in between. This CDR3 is CAWSVEGASPLHF. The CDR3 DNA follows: TGTGCCTGGAGTGTAGAGGGCGCATCACCCCTCCACTTT.

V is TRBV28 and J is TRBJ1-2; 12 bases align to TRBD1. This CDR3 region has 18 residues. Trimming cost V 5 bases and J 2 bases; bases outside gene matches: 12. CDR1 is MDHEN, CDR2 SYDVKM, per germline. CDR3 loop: CASSPSGTGGFGNYGYTF. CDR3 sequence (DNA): TGTGCCAGCAGTCCCTCCGGGACAGGGGGCTTTGGGAACTATGGCTACACCTTC.